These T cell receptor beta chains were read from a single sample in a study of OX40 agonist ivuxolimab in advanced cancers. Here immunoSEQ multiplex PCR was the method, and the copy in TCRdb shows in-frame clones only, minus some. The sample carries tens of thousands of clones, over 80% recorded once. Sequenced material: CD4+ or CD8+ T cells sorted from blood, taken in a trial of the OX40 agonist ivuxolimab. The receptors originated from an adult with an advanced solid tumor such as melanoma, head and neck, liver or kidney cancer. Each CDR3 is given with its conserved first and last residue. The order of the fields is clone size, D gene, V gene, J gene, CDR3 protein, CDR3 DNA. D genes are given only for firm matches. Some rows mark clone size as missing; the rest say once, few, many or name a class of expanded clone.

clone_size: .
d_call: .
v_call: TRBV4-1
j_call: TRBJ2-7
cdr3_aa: CASSQGQGVVSEQYF
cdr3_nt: TGCGCCAGCAGCCAAGGGCAAGGCGTCGTTAGCGAGCAGTACTTC

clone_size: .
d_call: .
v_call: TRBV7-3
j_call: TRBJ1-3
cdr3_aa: CASRSRTQRNSGNTIYF
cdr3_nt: TGTGCCAGCAGATCGAGGACCCAAAGGAACTCTGGAAACACCATATATTTT

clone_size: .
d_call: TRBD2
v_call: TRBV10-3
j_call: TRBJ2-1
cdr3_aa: CAISEGTSAVDEQFF
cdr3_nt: TGTGCCATCAGTGAGGGAACTAGCGCCGTCGATGAGCAGTTCTTC

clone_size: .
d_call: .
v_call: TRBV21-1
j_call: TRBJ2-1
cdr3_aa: CAGRLAGGCYNEQFF
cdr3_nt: TGTGCCGGAAGACTAGCGGGTGGGTGCTACAATGAGCAGTTCTTC

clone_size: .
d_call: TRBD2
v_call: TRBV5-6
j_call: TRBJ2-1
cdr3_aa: CASSRLATTQVEQFF
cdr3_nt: TGTGCCAGCAGTCGACTAGCGACGACCCAAGTGGAGCAGTTCTTC

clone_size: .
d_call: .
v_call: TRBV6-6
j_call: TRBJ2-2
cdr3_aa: CASSYSDPTGELFF
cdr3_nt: TGTGCCAGCAGTTACTCGGACCCCACCGGGGAGCTGTTTTTT

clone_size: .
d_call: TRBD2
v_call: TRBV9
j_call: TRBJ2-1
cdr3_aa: CASTAGLADNEQFF
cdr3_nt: TGTGCCAGCACCGCGGGACTAGCGGACAATGAGCAGTTCTTC

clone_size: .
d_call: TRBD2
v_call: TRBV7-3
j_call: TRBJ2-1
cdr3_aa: CASSQGASGSRNEQFF
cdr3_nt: TGTGCCAGCAGCCAAGGGGCTAGCGGGAGTAGGAATGAGCAGTTCTTC

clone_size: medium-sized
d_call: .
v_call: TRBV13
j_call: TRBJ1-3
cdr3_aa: CASSLWGFSGNTIYF
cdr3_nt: TGTGCCAGCAGCTTATGGGGGTTCTCTGGAAACACCATATATTTT

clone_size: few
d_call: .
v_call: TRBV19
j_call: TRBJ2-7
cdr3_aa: CASSQTASYEQYF
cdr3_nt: TGTGCCAGTAGTCAAACGGCCTCCTACGAGCAGTACTTC

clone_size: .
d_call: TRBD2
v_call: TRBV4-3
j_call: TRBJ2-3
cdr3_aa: CASSEGLAEVADTQYF
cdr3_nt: TGCGCCAGCAGCGAAGGACTAGCGGAAGTTGCAGATACGCAGTATTTT

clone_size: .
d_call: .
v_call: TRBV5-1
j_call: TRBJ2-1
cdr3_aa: CASSPVWGVTAYEQFF
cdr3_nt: TGCGCCAGCAGCCCTGTGTGGGGGGTTACGGCTTATGAGCAGTTCTTC

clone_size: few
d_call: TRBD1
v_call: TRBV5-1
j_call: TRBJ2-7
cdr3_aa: CASSPGTGPYEQYF
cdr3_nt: TGCGCCAGCAGCCCCGGGACAGGGCCCTACGAGCAGTACTTC

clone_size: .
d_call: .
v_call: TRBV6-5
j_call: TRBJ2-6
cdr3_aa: CASSYWGSGANVLTF
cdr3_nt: TGTGCCAGCAGTTACTGGGGATCTGGGGCCAACGTCCTGACTTTC

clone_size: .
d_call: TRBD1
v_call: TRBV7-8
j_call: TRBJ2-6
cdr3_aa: CASSLSYRGRTGANVLTF
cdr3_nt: TGTGCCAGCAGCTTAAGCTACAGGGGGCGGACTGGGGCCAACGTCCTGACTTTC

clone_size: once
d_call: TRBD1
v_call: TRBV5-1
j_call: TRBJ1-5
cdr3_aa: CASSPQGTNQPQHF
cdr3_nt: TGCGCCAGCAGCCCACAGGGGACCAATCAGCCCCAGCATTTT

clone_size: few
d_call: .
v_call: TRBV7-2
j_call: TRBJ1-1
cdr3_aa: CASSLAISGAFF
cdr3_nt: TGTGCCAGCAGCTTAGCTATCTCGGGTGCTTTCTTT

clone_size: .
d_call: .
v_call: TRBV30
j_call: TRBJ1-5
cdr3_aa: CAWSVGFVGNQPQHF
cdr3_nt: TGTGCCTGGAGTGTAGGTTTCGTCGGCAATCAGCCCCAGCATTTT

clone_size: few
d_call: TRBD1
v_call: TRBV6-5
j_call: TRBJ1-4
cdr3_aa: CASSYSRGGGEKLFF
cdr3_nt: TGTGCCAGCAGTTACTCGCGAGGGGGCGGTGAAAAACTGTTTTTT

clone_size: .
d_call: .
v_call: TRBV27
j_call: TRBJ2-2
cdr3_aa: CATHGVNTGELFF
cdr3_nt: TGTGCCACCCATGGTGTTAACACCGGGGAGCTGTTTTTT

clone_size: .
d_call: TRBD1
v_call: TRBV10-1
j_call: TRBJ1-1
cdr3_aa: CASSGQGNTEAFF
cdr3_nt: TGCGCCAGCAGTGGACAGGGGAACACTGAAGCTTTCTTT

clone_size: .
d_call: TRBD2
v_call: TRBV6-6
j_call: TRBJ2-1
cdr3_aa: CASISSGNYNEQFF
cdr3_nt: TGTGCCAGCATATCAAGCGGGAACTACAATGAGCAGTTCTTC

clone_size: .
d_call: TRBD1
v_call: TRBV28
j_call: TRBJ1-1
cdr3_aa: CASNRDRGQVEAFF
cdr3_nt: TGTGCCAGCAACCGCGACAGGGGGCAAGTTGAAGCTTTCTTT

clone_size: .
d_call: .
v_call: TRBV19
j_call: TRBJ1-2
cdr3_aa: CASSNSAGGYTF
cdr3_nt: TGTGCCAGTAGTAATTCGGCGGGTGGCTACACCTTC

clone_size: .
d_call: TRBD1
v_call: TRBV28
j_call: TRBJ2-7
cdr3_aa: CASSLGDRFFGEQYF
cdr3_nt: TGTGCCAGCAGTTTAGGGGACAGGTTTTTTGGCGAGCAGTACTTC

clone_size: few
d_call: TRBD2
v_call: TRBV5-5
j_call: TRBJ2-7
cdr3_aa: CASSLAVASGNYEQYF
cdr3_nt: TGTGCCAGCAGCTTGGCCGTCGCTAGCGGGAACTACGAGCAGTACTTC

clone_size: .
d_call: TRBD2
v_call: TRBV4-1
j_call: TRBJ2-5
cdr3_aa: CASSQTGLAGVETQYF
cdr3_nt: TGCGCCAGCAGCCAAACGGGACTAGCGGGAGTTGAGACCCAGTACTTC

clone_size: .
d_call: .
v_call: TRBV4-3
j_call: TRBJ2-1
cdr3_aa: CASSQERRGSYNEQFF
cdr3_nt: TGCGCCAGCAGCCAAGAAAGGAGGGGGTCCTACAATGAGCAGTTCTTC

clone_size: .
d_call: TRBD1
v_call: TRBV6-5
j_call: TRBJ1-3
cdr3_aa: CASSKQGRLGNTIYF
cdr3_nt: TGTGCCAGCAGTAAACAGGGGCGTCTCGGAAACACCATATATTTT

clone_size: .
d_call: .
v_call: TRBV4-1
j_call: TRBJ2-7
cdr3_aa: CASSQEGTEPAYEQYF
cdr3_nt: TGCGCCAGCAGCCAAGAGGGAACGGAACCGGCCTACGAGCAGTACTTC

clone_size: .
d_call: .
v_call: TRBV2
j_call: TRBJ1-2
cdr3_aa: CASKPGAGGGYTF
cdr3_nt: TGTGCCAGCAAGCCCGGGGCCGGGGGCGGCTACACCTTC

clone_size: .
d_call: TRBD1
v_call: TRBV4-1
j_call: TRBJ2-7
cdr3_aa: CASSQLDRGSEQYF
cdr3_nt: TGCGCCAGCAGCCAATTAGACAGGGGGAGCGAGCAGTACTTC

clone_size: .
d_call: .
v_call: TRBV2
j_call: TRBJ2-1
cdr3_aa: CASSEARVNNEQFF
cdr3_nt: TGTGCCAGCAGTGAAGCGCGGGTTAACAATGAGCAGTTCTTC

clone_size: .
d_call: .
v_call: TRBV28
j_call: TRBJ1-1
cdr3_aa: CASSFMREAFF
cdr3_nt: TGTGCCAGCAGTTTTATGCGTGAAGCTTTCTTT

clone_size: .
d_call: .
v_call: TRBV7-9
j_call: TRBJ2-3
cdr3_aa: CAVGPHLSTDTQYF
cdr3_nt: TGTGCAGTCGGGCCCCACCTTAGCACAGATACGCAGTATTTT

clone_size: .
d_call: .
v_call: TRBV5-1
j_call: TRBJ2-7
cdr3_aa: CASSSFLSDRSSYEQYF
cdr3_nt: TGCGCCAGCAGCTCTTTCCTTTCAGACAGGAGCTCCTACGAGCAGTACTTC

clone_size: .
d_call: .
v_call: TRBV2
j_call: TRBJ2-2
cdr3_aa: CATTDTRLTGELFF
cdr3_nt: TGTGCCACCACGGACACGAGATTGACCGGGGAGCTGTTTTTT

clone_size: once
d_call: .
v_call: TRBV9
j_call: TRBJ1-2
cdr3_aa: CASSAKPDGTYGYTF
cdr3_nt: TGTGCCAGCAGCGCCAAACCAGACGGGACCTATGGCTACACCTTC

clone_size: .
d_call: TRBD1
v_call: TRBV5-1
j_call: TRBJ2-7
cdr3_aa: CASSPRTGLDEQYF
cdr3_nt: TGCGCCAGCAGCCCCCGGACAGGGTTAGACGAGCAGTACTTC

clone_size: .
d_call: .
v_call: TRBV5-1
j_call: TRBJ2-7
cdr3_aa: CASSIGLGGYEQYF
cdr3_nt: TGCGCCAGCAGCATAGGACTGGGCGGGTACGAGCAGTACTTC

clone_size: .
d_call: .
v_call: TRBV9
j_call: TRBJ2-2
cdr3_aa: CASTRENINTGELFF
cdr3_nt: TGTGCCAGCACACGGGAGAACATTAACACCGGGGAGCTGTTTTTT

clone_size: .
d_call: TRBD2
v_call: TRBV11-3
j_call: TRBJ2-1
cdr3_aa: CASSSRQAGGWNNEQFF
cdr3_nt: TGTGCCAGCAGTTCCCGCCAGGCGGGAGGGTGGAACAATGAGCAGTTCTTC

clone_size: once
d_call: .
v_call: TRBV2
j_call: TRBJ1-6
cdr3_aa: CASRGLIYNSPLHF
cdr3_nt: TGTGCCAGCAGGGGGCTAATCTATAATTCACCCCTCCACTTT

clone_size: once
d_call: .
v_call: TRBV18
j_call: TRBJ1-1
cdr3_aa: CASSPPGWAEAFF
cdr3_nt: TGTGCCAGCTCACCACCAGGTTGGGCGGAAGCTTTCTTT

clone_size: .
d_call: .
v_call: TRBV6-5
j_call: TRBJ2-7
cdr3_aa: CASSYTLGDEQYF
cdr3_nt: TGTGCCAGCAGTTACACTCTAGGAGACGAGCAGTACTTC